Listed here are 21 T cell receptor beta chains from one sample, sequenced in a study of technical replicates of blood from a few donors. Assay used: immunoSEQ multiplex PCR; TCRdb lists only in-frame clones, some missing. The data show tens of thousands of clones, 80% to 95% seen once. Material for sequencing was T cells isolated from PBMCs. These receptors were obtained from a human donor in good health.

This rearrangement joins TRBV11-2 to TRBJ2-7, with D possibly TRBD2 on 5 matching bases. The CDR3 is made up of 12 amino acids. Germline CDR1 is SGHAT and CDR2 is FQNNGV. Deletions cut 4 bases from V and 3 bases from J, with 7 bases between. CDR3 protein: CASSWTVYEQYF. CDR3 nucleotide sequence: TGTGCCAGCAGCTGGACTGTCTACGAGCAGTACTTC.

The chain carries TRBV29-1 and TRBJ1-1, with D perhaps matching TRBD1 (6 bases). Trimming took off 4 bases at V and 4 bases at J, with 16 bases between the two ends. The CDR3 totals 14 residues. Germline V lookup: CDR1 SQVTM, CDR2 ANQGSEA. This CDR3 is CSVVPGEMGTEAFF. CDR3 in DNA: TGCAGCGTTGTCCCAGGGGAGATGGGCACTGAAGCTTTCTTT.

This rearrangement joins TRBV10-1 to TRBJ2-7; 9 bases match TRBD1. V lost 2 bases and J lost 7; bases outside the gene matches: 6. This CDR3 has 14 amino acids. CDR1 is WNHNN, CDR2 SYGVQD, per germline (reference sequence). As DNA, the CDR3 is TGCGCCAGCAGTGAGGGGGGGACAGGGCAAGAGCAGTACTTC. It is translated as CASSEGGTGQEQYF.

CDR3 nucleotide sequence: TGTGCCAGCAGCTCCCCCGACAGGGGGGCCTACAATGAGCAGTTCTTC. This encodes CASSSPDRGAYNEQFF. J is TRBJ2-1 and V is TRBV14, with 9 nucleotides matching TRBD1. This CDR3 has 16 amino acids. In germline, CDR1 is SGHDN, CDR2 FVKESK. Trimming at V came to 5 bases and at J to 2 bases, leaving 7 bases not matched to a gene.

This clone occurred once. The genes are TRBV27 and TRBJ2-7; the match to TRBD1 covers 7 bases. Trimming took 2 bases from V and 2 from J; bases not matched to a gene: 6. The CDR3 totals 15 residues. Germline CDR1 MNHEY, CDR2 SMNVEV (reference sequence). Here the CDR3 reads CASSLRGQVAYEQYF. CDR3 in DNA: TGTGCCAGCAGTTTAAGGGGGCAGGTAGCCTACGAGCAGTACTTC.

V is TRBV19 and J is TRBJ2-2; a possible D gene is TRBD2 (7 bases). In germline, CDR1 is LNHDA, CDR2 SQIVND (reference sequence). The length of the CDR3 is 13 residues. The germline V and J ends were trimmed by 11 bases and 9 bases, with 19 bases remaining between them. CDR3 amino acids: CASRWGRDRELFF. CDR3 bases: TGTGCCTCCCGGTGGGGGAGGGACAGGGAGCTGTTTTTT.

The rearrangement joins TRBV7-9 to TRBJ2-3; 8 bases agree with TRBD2. The V and J ends lost 3 bases and 5 bases, in that order; junction bases with no gene match: 4. Germline V gives CDR1 SEHNR, CDR2 FQNEAQ (reference sequence). The CDR3 loop spans 14 amino acids. The CDR3, as DNA: TGTGCCAGCAGCTTTGCGGGAGGAGGAGATACGCAGTATTTT. Amino acids: CASSFAGGGDTQYF.

V gene TRBV28 combines with J gene TRBJ2-1, with 12 nucleotides matching TRBD2. This CDR3 is built from 14 residues. The ends lost 10 bases at V and 5 bases at J; junction bases unmatched: 6. Germline V lookup: CDR1 MDHEN, CDR2 SYDVKM. CDR3 DNA: TGTGCCACCCTACTAGCGGGAGGACACAATGAGCAGTTCTTC. This codes for CATLLAGGHNEQFF.

The genes are TRBV5-6 and TRBJ2-5; weak D call: TRBD2 (5 bases). Trimming pared 4 bases from V and 2 bases from J, leaving 15 bases between. Germline values: CDR1 SGHDT, CDR2 YYEEEE. This CDR3 has 15 residues. The CDR3 reads CASSPLVRGQETQYF. CDR3 sequence (DNA): TGTGCCAGCAGCCCCCTGGTTCGAGGGCAAGAGACCCAGTACTTC.

CDR3 sequence reads: CAISERTGAPNTEAFF. The CDR3 DNA reads TGTGCCATCAGTGAGAGGACAGGGGCCCCGAACACTGAAGCTTTCTTT. The chain links TRBV10-3 to TRBJ1-1; 9 nucleotides agree with TRBD1. CDR1 and CDR2 from the germline V gene are ENHRY and SYGVKD. The CDR3 is 16 residues long. J was trimmed by 1 base and V by 2 bases; bases with no gene match: 5.

This chain connects TRBV5-1 to TRBJ2-1; TRBD2 agrees at 8 bases. This CDR3 comprises 16 residues. CDR1 is SGHRS, CDR2 YFSETQ, per germline. Trimming removed 4 bases from V and 2 bases from J; junction bases left unmatched: 8. The CDR3 is CASSPLSGSTYNEQFF. DNA of the CDR3: TGCGCCAGCAGCCCGCTAAGCGGGAGTACCTACAATGAGCAGTTCTTC.

A single count supports this clone. The J gene is TRBJ2-3, the V gene TRBV14; TRBD2 aligns across 8 bases. Germline CDR1 SGHDN, CDR2 FVKESK. The V and J ends lost 4 bases and 4 bases, in that order; junction bases with no gene match: 19. This CDR3 region has 19 residues. CDR3 residues: CASSRPSGGLRFSSDTQYF. DNA for the CDR3: TGTGCCAGCAGCCGGCCTTCGGGAGGGCTCAGGTTTTCGTCAGATACGCAGTATTTT.

The genes are TRBV13 and TRBJ2-7; 11 positions match TRBD2. The junction had 3 bases not matched to a gene; V was cut back by 3 bases and J by 2 bases. Per germline, CDR1 PRHDT and CDR2 FYEKMQ (reference sequence). CDR3 length equals 15 residues. In DNA form, the CDR3 reads TGTGCCAGCAGCTTTAGCGGGAGGGGGGCCTACGAGCAGTACTTC. It codes for CASSFSGRGAYEQYF.

The V gene is TRBV30, the J gene TRBJ1-5, with a weak D call TRBD1 (5 bases). Germline V CDR1 and CDR2: GTSNPN, SVGIG (reference sequence). The CDR3 sequence is 16 residues long. V was cut by 1 base and J by 0 bases, with 13 bases left in between. CDR3 sequence reads: CAWSERQPFSNQPQHF. Here the CDR3 DNA reads TGTGCCTGGAGTGAGAGACAGCCATTTAGCAATCAGCCCCAGCATTTT.

This rearrangement joins TRBV4-2 to TRBJ2-5; D is possibly TRBD2 (6 bases). The CDR3 contains 15 residues. Germline values: CDR1 LGHNA, CDR2 YNFKEQ. V was trimmed by 3 bases and J by 1 base, leaving 12 bases between them. CDR3 loop: CASSQARDFQETQYF. The CDR3 DNA reads as TGTGCCAGCAGCCAGGCGCGGGACTTCCAAGAGACCCAGTACTTC.

This clone was observed a few times. The chain uses TRBV5-1 and TRBJ2-5, with D perhaps TRBD2 (6 bases). Trimming cost V 3 bases and J 3 bases, with 27 bases left between them. The CDR3 is 19 residues long. Germline assignment: CDR1 SGHRS and CDR2 YFSETQ. The CDR3 nucleotides are TGCGCCAGCAGCTCCCTCCGGGGGAACGTTAAGCGCGGAGAAGAGACCCAGTACTTC. It encodes CASSSLRGNVKRGEETQYF.

In this sample, this clone turned up a few times. CDR3 nucleotide sequence: TGCGCCAGCAGTGAAGGCGACCAAGCAGGTGAAGCTTTCTTT. The encoded protein is CASSEGDQAGEAFF. V usage is TRBV10-1 and J usage is TRBJ1-1; D is ambiguous. V shed 3 bases and J shed 7 bases, with 15 bases lying between them. This CDR3 comprises 14 residues. Germline assignment: CDR1 WNHNN and CDR2 SYGVQD (reference sequence).

The chain joins TRBV9 to TRBJ1-2; TRBD1 matches at 7 bases. V trimming: 0 bases; J trimming: 6 bases; junction bases outside the gene matches: 2. This CDR3 has 13 amino acids. CDR1 and CDR2 from the germline V gene are SGDLS and YYNGEE. The CDR3 bases are TGTGCCAGCAGCGTAGAACAGGGGAATGGCTACACCTTC. Residues: CASSVEQGNGYTF.

The chain uses TRBV7-9 and TRBJ1-1; 9 bases map to TRBD1. V trimming: 3 bases; J trimming: 3 bases; junction bases outside the gene matches: 2. Germline V gene lookup returns CDR1 SEHNR and CDR2 FQNEAQ (reference sequence). The CDR3 runs 14 residues. The CDR3, as DNA: TGTGCCAGCAGCTTCACAGGGGGCCACACTGAAGCTTTCTTT. This translates into CASSFTGGHTEAFF.

This chain connects TRBV5-8 to TRBJ1-1; TRBD1 is a possible D gene (6 bases). The V gene's germline CDR1 is SGHTS and CDR2 YDEGEE. The CDR3 extends over 15 amino acids. V was cut by 0 bases and J by 4 bases, with 13 bases left in between. CDR3 residues: CASSLGHRERTEAFF. CDR3 coding DNA: TGTGCCAGCAGCTTGGGACACAGGGAGCGCACTGAAGCTTTCTTT.

This chain links TRBV9 with TRBJ2-3; TRBD2 matches 8 bases. CDR1 SGDLS and CDR2 YYNGEE come from the germline V gene. Trimming removed 0 bases from V and 4 bases from J; junction bases left unmatched: 7. The CDR3 has 16 amino acids. DNA for the CDR3: TGTGCCAGCAGCGTAGGTCCGGGGGGGGAATCAGATACGCAGTATTTT. Its protein product is CASSVGPGGESDTQYF.